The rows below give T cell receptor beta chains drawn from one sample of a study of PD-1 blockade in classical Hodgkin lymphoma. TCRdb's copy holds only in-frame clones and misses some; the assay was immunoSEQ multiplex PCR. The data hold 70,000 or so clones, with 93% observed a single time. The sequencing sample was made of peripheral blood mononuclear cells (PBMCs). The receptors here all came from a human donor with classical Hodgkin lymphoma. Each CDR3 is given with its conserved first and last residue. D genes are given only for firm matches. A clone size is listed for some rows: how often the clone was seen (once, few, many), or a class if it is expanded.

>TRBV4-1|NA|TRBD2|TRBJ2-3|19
CASSQEPAGGYYSTDTQYF
TGCGCCAGCAGCCAAGAACCCGCGGGGGGGTATTATAGCACAGATACGCAGTATTTT
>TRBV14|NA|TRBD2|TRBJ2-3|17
CASSQAWITSATDTQYF
TGTGCCAGCAGCCAAGCGTGGATCACTAGCGCGACAGATACGCAGTATTTT
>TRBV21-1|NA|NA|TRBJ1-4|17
CASSKGYGPPGGEKLFF
TGTGCCAGCAGCAAAGGGTACGGACCCCCGGGGGGTGAAAAACTGTTTTTT
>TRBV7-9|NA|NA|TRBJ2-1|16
CASSLYQGGSYNEQFF
TGTGCCAGCAGCTTATACCAGGGCGGCTCCTACAATGAGCAGTTCTTC
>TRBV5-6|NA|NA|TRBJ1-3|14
CASSLERAGNTIYF
TGTGCCAGCAGCTTGGAAAGAGCTGGAAACACCATATATTTT
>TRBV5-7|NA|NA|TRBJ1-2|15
CASSVTSEVTYGYTF
TGTGCCAGCAGCGTAACGTCGGAGGTGACCTATGGCTACACCTTC
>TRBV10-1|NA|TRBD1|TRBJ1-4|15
CASSADRARGEKLFF
TGCGCCAGCAGTGCCGACAGGGCTCGGGGTGAAAAACTGTTTTTT
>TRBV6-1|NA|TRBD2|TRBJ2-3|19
CASSERWASGGALPDTQYF
TGTGCCAGCAGTGAACGGTGGGCTAGCGGGGGGGCACTCCCAGATACGCAGTATTTT
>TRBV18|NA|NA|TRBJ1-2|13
CASSPDGVYGYTF
TGTGCCAGCTCACCGGACGGCGTTTATGGCTACACCTTC
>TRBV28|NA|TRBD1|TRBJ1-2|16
CASRYVSQGADYGYTF
TGTGCCAGCAGATACGTCTCACAGGGGGCGGACTATGGCTACACCTTC
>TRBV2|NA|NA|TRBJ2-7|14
CASSPQGGFYEQYF
TGTGCCAGCAGTCCTCAAGGGGGTTTTTACGAGCAGTACTTC
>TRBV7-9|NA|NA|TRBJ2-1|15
CASSPPPSPYNEQFF
TGTGCCAGCAGCCCGCCGCCTAGCCCATACAATGAGCAGTTCTTC
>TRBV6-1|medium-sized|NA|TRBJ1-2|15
CASSEVTTHNYGYTF
TGTGCCAGCAGTGAAGTCACCACTCACAACTATGGCTACACCTTC
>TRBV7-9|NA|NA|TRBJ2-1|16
CASSLDSPGLNNEQFF
TGTGCCAGCAGCTTAGACAGCCCGGGACTGAACAATGAGCAGTTCTTC
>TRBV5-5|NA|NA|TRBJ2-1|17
CASSSYGTPSSYNEQFF
TGTGCCAGCAGCTCGTACGGGACACCTAGCTCCTACAATGAGCAGTTCTTC
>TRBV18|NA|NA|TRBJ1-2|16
CASSPGSRTAIYGYTF
TGTGCCAGCTCACCAGGGAGCAGGACAGCGATCTATGGCTACACCTTC
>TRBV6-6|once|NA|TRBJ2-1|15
CASSPRQGHGNEQFF
TGTGCCAGCAGTCCCCGGCAGGGCCATGGCAATGAGCAGTTCTTC
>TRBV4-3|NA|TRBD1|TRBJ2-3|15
CASSPGTGSTDTQYF
TGCGCCAGCAGCCCCGGGACAGGGTCAACAGATACGCAGTATTTT
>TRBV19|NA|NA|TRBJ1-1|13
CASSPSWRTEAFF
TGTGCCAGTAGCCCGTCGTGGAGGACTGAAGCTTTCTTT
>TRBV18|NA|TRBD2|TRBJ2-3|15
CASTPAGGGGDTQYF
TGTGCCAGCACCCCGGCGGGGGGAGGAGGCGATACGCAGTATTTT
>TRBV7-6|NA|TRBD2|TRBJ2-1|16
CASSLVGGVSYNEQFF
TGTGCCAGCAGCTTAGTTGGGGGGGTTTCCTACAATGAGCAGTTCTTC
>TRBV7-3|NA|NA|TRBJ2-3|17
CASSHRWAGINTDTQYF
TGTGCCAGCAGCCACCGTTGGGCGGGGATCAACACAGATACGCAGTATTTT
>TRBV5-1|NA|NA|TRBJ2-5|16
CASSLGWGMDQETQYF
TGCGCCAGCAGCTTGGGGTGGGGGATGGACCAAGAGACCCAGTACTTC
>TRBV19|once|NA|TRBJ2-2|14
CASSTDGNTGELFF
TGTGCCAGTAGTACCGACGGGAACACCGGGGAGCTGTTTTTT